This T cell receptor (beta chain) was sequenced for a study of cytomegalovirus exposure and HLA in healthy donors. Study-wide points: Cytomegalovirus status, reportedly, was diagnosed with high specificity and sensitivity by the classifier.

Both 60 Vbeta primers and 13 Jbeta primers went into the PCR. Sequenced by immunoSEQ multiplex PCR; TCRdb stores in-frame clones only, minus some. The table lists some 200,000 clones, around 77% of them singletons. Comment on this clone: Its antigen is currently unknown.

Germline V gene lookup returns CDR1 ENHRY and CDR2 SYGVKD. The junction had 4 bases not matched to a gene; V was cut back by 6 bases and J by 3 bases. This CDR3 contains 13 residues. Material for sequencing was PBMCs. The TCR was taken from a woman in her 30s in good health and CMV-seronegative. The V and J genes are TRBV10-3 and TRBJ2-5; 7 bases match TRBD1. The CDR3 sequence is CAIRNQGEETQYF. CDR3 coding DNA: TGTGCCATCAGGAACCAGGGGGAAGAGACCCAGTACTTC.